These 25 T cell receptor beta chains came from one sample sequenced in a study of shared clonotypes between healthy human individuals. Using immunoSEQ multiplex PCR, the repertoire was profiled, and TCRdb retains in-frame clones only, with some absent. The table includes about 680,000 clones, 73% detected once. Sequenced material: memory CD4+ T cells sorted from blood. This sample's subset: CD45RA-negative fraction. The receptors shown here come from a woman aged 25 to 39 in good health.

This sequence joins TRBV18 and TRBJ2-6; TRBD1 matches 8 bases. The CDR3 is 17 residues long. Germline values: CDR1 KGHSH, CDR2 LQKENI. With 6 bases clipped from V and 2 bases from J, the junction kept 9 bases outside the gene matches. DNA for the CDR3: TGTGCCAGCTCGCCAGGACAGGGTACGCCTGGGGCCAACGTCCTGACTTTC. It specifies CASSPGQGTPGANVLTF. Drawing the rest from reference TRBV18 and TRBJ2-6, the complete variable domain is NAGVMQNPRHLVRRRGQEARLRCSPMKGHSHVYWYRQLPEEGLKFMVYLQKENIIDESGMPKERFSAEFPKEGPSILRIQQVVRGDSAAYFCASSPGQGTPGANVLTFGAGSRLTVL.

This clone was counted ten times or more. This chain uses TRBV29-1 with TRBJ2-2; no reliable D call. V lost 4 bases to trimming and J lost 3 bases, with 12 bases between them. The CDR3 runs to 14 residues. Germline V gives CDR1 SQVTM, CDR2 ANQGSEA. Here the CDR3 DNA reads TGCAGCGTTGCCGAATCTGGGGACACCGGGGAGCTGTTTTTT. Encoded protein: CSVAESGDTGELFF.

Comments on this clone: A far larger clone is a single base away, which makes a read error likely. The V gene is TRBV6-1, the J gene TRBJ2-1; D is perhaps TRBD2 (6 bases). Germline V gene lookup returns CDR1 MNHNS and CDR2 SASEGT. The CDR3 loop spans 15 amino acids. Trimming left V 6 bases short and J 1 base short, with 13 bases between. The CDR3 here is CASSSPGRSYNEQFF. The CDR3 DNA reads TGTGCCAGCAGCTCCCCAGGGAGGTCCTACAATGAGCAGTTCTTC.

The V and J genes are TRBV5-6 and TRBJ2-5; 8 bases map to TRBD1. The V gene's germline CDR1 is SGHDT and CDR2 YYEEEE. This CDR3 has 15 residues. J gave up 5 bases and V 1 base, and 7 bases lay outside the gene matches. The CDR3 DNA is TGTGCCAGCAGCTTGCGGCAGGGGGCTTGGGAGACCCAGTACTTC. It yields the protein CASSLRQGAWETQYF.

The chain is built from TRBV19 and TRBJ2-7; 8 nucleotides agree with TRBD1. Losses at the gene ends were 1 base for V and 3 bases for J; bases not matched to a gene: 5. The CDR3 sequence is 15 residues long. The germline V gene has CDR1 LNHDA and CDR2 SQIVND (reference sequence). CDR3: CASSIATGAIYEQYF. CDR3 coding DNA: TGTGCCAGTAGTATAGCGACAGGGGCGATCTACGAGCAGTACTTC.

The chain couples TRBV21-1 to TRBJ1-5. TRBV21-1 represents a pseudogene. CDR3 length: 15 residues. The CDR3, as DNA: TGTGCCAGCAGCCCGAAGGACCGACACAATCAGCCCCAGCATTTT. Residues: CASSPKDRHNQPQHF.

This clone was observed a handful of times. The rearrangement uses TRBV4-1 and TRBJ2-5, with 9 nucleotides matching TRBD2. The germline V gene has CDR1 MGHRA and CDR2 YSYEKL. V trimming: 3 bases; J trimming: 2 bases; junction bases outside the gene matches: 10. The CDR3 runs 17 residues. The CDR3 is CASSQYSSGEFQETQYF. The CDR3 nucleotides are TGCGCCAGCAGCCAGTACTCTAGCGGGGAATTTCAAGAGACCCAGTACTTC.

This sequence joins TRBV4-1 and TRBJ2-7; D unresolved. V shed 0 bases and J shed 2 bases, with 11 bases lying between them. The CDR3 is 15 residues long. The germline V gene has CDR1 MGHRA and CDR2 YSYEKL. CDR3 sequence: CASSQDRAGPYEQYF. The CDR3 DNA reads as TGCGCCAGCAGCCAAGATAGGGCAGGTCCCTACGAGCAGTACTTC.

V and J are TRBV27 and TRBJ2-1; 12 bases align to TRBD2. Trimming at V came to 1 base and at J to 0 bases, leaving 7 bases not matched to a gene. The CDR3 extends over 19 amino acids. Germline V lookup: CDR1 MNHEY, CDR2 SMNVEV (reference sequence). CDR3 loop: CASSLFRLAGGSSYNEQFF. In nucleotides, the CDR3 is TGTGCCAGCAGTTTATTTCGGCTAGCGGGAGGGAGCTCCTACAATGAGCAGTTCTTC.

The rearrangement links TRBV5-6 to TRBJ2-5, with 10 bases lining up with TRBD2. Looked up from germline, CDR1 is SGHDT and CDR2 is YYEEEE. The CDR3 runs to 16 residues. V shed 3 bases and J 2 bases; nucleotides not matched to a gene: 7. The CDR3 loop is CASSSLTSGLQETQYF. The CDR3, as DNA: TGTGCCAGCAGCTCCCTGACTAGCGGGTTACAAGAGACCCAGTACTTC. The full variable domain, completed using reference TRBV5-6 and TRBJ2-5, is DAGVTQSPTHLIKTRGQQVTLRCSPKSGHDTVSWYQQALGQGPQFIFQYYEEEERQRGNFPDRFSGHQFPNYSSELNVNALLLGDSALYLCASSSLTSGLQETQYFGPGTRLLVL.

V is TRBV6-1 and J is TRBJ1-4; no reliable D call. Germline CDR1 and CDR2: MNHNS and SASEGT. V was clipped by 4 bases and J by 3 bases, with 9 bases between them. The CDR3 sequence is 14 residues long. For the CDR3, the DNA is TGTGCCAGCAGTGTCGGACCCGCTAATGAAAAACTGTTTTTT. Its protein is CASSVGPANEKLFF.

This chain joins TRBV2 and TRBJ1-5; 10 nucleotides agree with TRBD1. Germline V gives CDR1 SNHLY, CDR2 FYNNEI. V lost 8 bases to trimming and J lost 6 bases; unmatched junction nucleotides: 13. The CDR3 runs 16 residues. CDR3 nucleotides: TGTGCCAGCTGTACGGGGGGGACAGGGGATACTCAGCCCCAGCATTTT. It encodes CASCTGGTGDTQPQHF.

The V call is TRBV5-6, the J call TRBJ2-7; D remains ambiguous. CDR1 and CDR2 from the germline V gene are SGHDT and YYEEEE. This CDR3 is 11 amino acids long. The ends were cut back, 1 base at V and 5 bases at J, with 4 bases in the middle. CDR3 nucleotides: TGTGCCAGCAGCTTGAGGGACGAGCAGTACTTC. Protein product: CASSLRDEQYF. Together with reference TRBV5-6 and TRBJ2-7, the CDR3 gives the full variable domain: DAGVTQSPTHLIKTRGQQVTLRCSPKSGHDTVSWYQQALGQGPQFIFQYYEEEERQRGNFPDRFSGHQFPNYSSELNVNALLLGDSALYLCASSLRDEQYFGPGTRLTVT.

This rearrangement joins TRBV19 to TRBJ1-1; D unresolved. This CDR3 has 13 amino acids. Germline CDR1 is LNHDA and CDR2 is SQIVND (reference sequence). The ends were cut back, 1 base at V and 7 bases at J, with 10 bases in the middle. The CDR3: CASSIGGWGEAFF. CDR3 in DNA: TGTGCCAGTAGTATAGGGGGATGGGGTGAAGCTTTCTTT.

A note on this clone: The sample contains more than one DNA sequence encoding this CDR3. V and J are TRBV19 and TRBJ2-1; D unclear. V was trimmed by 2 bases and J by 7 bases, leaving 3 bases between them. This CDR3 has 11 residues. From germline, CDR1 is LNHDA and CDR2 SQIVND (reference sequence). The DNA of the CDR3 is TGTGCCAGTAGTATATATAATGAGCAGTTCTTC. Protein product: CASSIYNEQFF.

The V and J genes are TRBV2 and TRBJ2-4; 10 nucleotides match TRBD1. The CDR3 contains 15 residues. Germline V lookup: CDR1 SNHLY, CDR2 FYNNEI. The ends lost 3 bases at V and 4 bases at J; junction bases unmatched: 3. The chain's CDR3 is CASSDGTGAKNIQYF. The CDR3 bases are TGTGCCAGCAGTGATGGGACAGGGGCGAAAAACATTCAGTACTTC.

V usage is TRBV27 and J usage is TRBJ2-5, with D possibly being TRBD2 (6 bases). V lost 4 bases, J lost 4 bases, and 10 bases lay in between. CDR1 and CDR2 from the germline V gene are MNHEY and SMNVEV (reference sequence). CDR3 size: 13 residues. The CDR3 DNA reads TGTGCCAGCAGTTACGGGGGAGGAGAGACCCAGTACTTC. Its translation: CASSYGGGETQYF.

This clone was seen a handful of times. The chain joins TRBV7-2 to TRBJ2-7; D is uncertain. CDR1 is SGHTA and CDR2 is FQGNSA in the germline V gene. The CDR3 covers 17 residues. Deletions cut 5 bases from V and 1 base from J, with 21 bases between. CDR3 amino acids: CASSQQINGRSSYEQYF. CDR3 DNA sequence: TGTGCCAGCAGCCAGCAAATAAACGGTCGTTCGTCCTACGAGCAGTACTTC.

This clone was counted once. The chain couples TRBV28 to TRBJ2-6, with D tentatively TRBD1 or TRBD2 (5 bases each). The CDR3 is 17 amino acids. V lost 5 bases to trimming and J lost 4 bases, with 18 bases between them. Per germline, CDR1 MDHEN and CDR2 SYDVKM. This chain's CDR3 is CASSPLGAPGGANVLTF. DNA of the CDR3: TGTGCCAGCAGTCCTTTAGGGGCGCCGGGAGGGGCCAACGTCCTGACTTTC.

The rearrangement uses TRBV28 and TRBJ1-5; perhaps TRBD1 as D (5 bases). Looked up from germline, CDR1 is MDHEN and CDR2 is SYDVKM. This CDR3 has 16 amino acids. The V gene lost 4 bases and the J gene lost 2 bases, with 15 bases spanning the gap. CDR3 DNA sequence: TGTGCCAGCAGTTCTCGACAGTTTAGACGCAATCAGCCCCAGCATTTT. Translated, it gives CASSSRQFRRNQPQHF.

This clone was detected a few times. V usage is TRBV27 and J usage is TRBJ2-4; D could derive from TRBD1 or TRBD2 (5 bases each). This CDR3 spans 16 amino acids. Germline V lookup: CDR1 MNHEY, CDR2 SMNVEV (reference sequence). Trimming stripped 4 bases from V and 0 bases from J, with 13 bases between. CDR3 bases: TGTGCCAGCAGTTCTGGGGGATCGGTAGCCAAAAACATTCAGTACTTC. Translation: CASSSGGSVAKNIQYF.

This clone was observed a handful of times. The J gene is TRBJ2-1, the V gene TRBV5-6; TRBD1 or TRBD2 may be the D gene (5 bases each). Trimming took 7 bases from V and 5 from J, leaving 10 bases between them. The CDR3 spans 12 residues. Germline CDR1 reads SGHDT; CDR2 reads YYEEEE. CDR3 residues: CASGTDNNEQFF. The CDR3 nucleotides are TGTGCCAGCGGGACGGACAACAATGAGCAGTTCTTC.

A few counts support this clone. The chain joins TRBV11-3 to TRBJ2-5; 8 nucleotides agree with TRBD1. The J segment lost 0 bases and the V segment lost 5 bases, leaving 8 bases of the junction unmatched. Germline lookup yields CDR1 SGHNT and CDR2 YENEEA. CDR3 length: 16 amino acids. CDR3 residues: CASSPGQVIYQETQYF. Written as DNA, the CDR3 is TGTGCCAGCAGCCCGGGACAGGTCATCTACCAAGAGACCCAGTACTTC.

The V call is TRBV7-9, the J call TRBJ1-1; maybe TRBD1 (5 bases). The CDR3 length is 15 residues. V lost 3 bases, J lost 1 base, and 12 bases lay in between. Germline V CDR1 and CDR2: SEHNR, FQNEAQ (reference sequence). The CDR3 loop reads CASSFDGAANTEAFF. In nucleotides, the CDR3 is TGTGCCAGCAGCTTCGATGGGGCAGCGAACACTGAAGCTTTCTTT.

As for this clone: The same CDR3 also results from other DNA sequences found in this sample. V usage is TRBV7-8 and J usage is TRBJ1-5; 7 bases line up with TRBD1. The CDR3 loop spans 14 amino acids. Germline-derived CDR1 and CDR2 are SGHVS and FQNEAQ. V was clipped by 5 bases and J by 6 bases; unmatched bases: 7. The DNA of the CDR3 is TGTGCCAGCAGCCTTGACAGGGAGAGTCAGCCCCAGCATTTT. This sequence encodes CASSLDRESQPQHF.